What follows are 18 T cell receptor beta chains derived from one specimen sequenced in a study of control samples from healthy donors and cancer patients. Method: immunoSEQ multiplex PCR; TCRdb's copy keeps in-frame clones and lacks some. The repertoire holds 200,000 to 250,000 clones, with 90% to 95% as singletons. The sample was blood. Receptor source: a man between 45 and 60 years old in good health.

V is TRBV30 and J is TRBJ1-2; no clear D. The CDR3 is 15 amino acids. CDR1 is GTSNPN, CDR2 SVGIG, per germline (reference sequence). With 2 bases removed from V and 2 bases from J, the gap between germline ends came to 15 bases. The CDR3 region is CAWSPPFDQNYGYTF. DNA of the CDR3: TGTGCCTGGAGTCCTCCTTTCGATCAGAACTATGGCTACACCTTC.

The chain is built from TRBV10-3 and TRBJ1-3; perhaps TRBD1 as D (5 bases). There are 18 residues in the CDR3. The V gene lost 1 base and the J gene lost 4 bases, with 20 bases spanning the gap. From germline, CDR1 is ENHRY and CDR2 SYGVKD. This CDR3 is CAISEWSRGRESGNTIYF. The CDR3 DNA follows: TGTGCCATCAGTGAGTGGAGCCGGGGCAGGGAATCCGGAAACACCATATATTTT.

The rearrangement joins TRBV28 to TRBJ1-1; a possible D gene is TRBD1 (5 bases). Germline V gene sequence: CDR1 MDHEN, CDR2 SYDVKM. V dropped 6 bases and J dropped 9 bases, with 14 bases sitting between them. The CDR3 covers 12 residues. CDR3 DNA: TGTGCCAGCAGGGGTCTGCCGGGACAAGCTTTCTTT. This gives the protein CASRGLPGQAFF.

In DNA, the CDR3 is TGCGCCAGCAGCTTGTGGGGTAACGGTAACACTGAAGCTTTCTTT. It is translated as CASSLWGNGNTEAFF. V is TRBV5-1 and J is TRBJ1-1; no reliable D call. Trimming took 1 base from V and 2 from J, leaving 12 bases between them. The CDR3 has 15 residues. Germline V gene sequence: CDR1 SGHRS, CDR2 YFSETQ. Looking up the rest from reference TRBV5-1 and TRBJ1-1 gives the full variable domain: KAGVTQTPRYLIKTRGQQVTLSCSPISGHRSVSWYQQTPGQGLQFLFEYFSETQRNKGNFPGRFSGRQFSNSRSEMNVSTLELGDSALYLCASSLWGNGNTEAFFGQGTRLTVV.

This clone has more than one count but fewer than ten. This chain uses TRBV19 with TRBJ2-2, with a tentative D call TRBD2 (7 bases). The CDR3 spans 14 residues. With 8 bases removed from V and 4 bases from J, the gap between germline ends came to 14 bases. Looked up from germline, CDR1 is LNHDA and CDR2 is SQIVND (reference sequence). CDR3 residues: CASAGGLVTGELFF. The CDR3 DNA is TGTGCCAGTGCCGGGGGGCTTGTCACCGGGGAGCTGTTTTTT.

The chain couples TRBV5-1 to TRBJ1-5; D is possibly TRBD1 (6 bases). Germline V gene data show CDR1 as SGHRS and CDR2 as YFSETQ. This CDR3 region has 16 residues. V lost 2 bases to trimming and J lost 1 base, with 13 bases between them. CDR3 DNA: TGCGCCAGCAGCTTCGGGGGGGGCGAAAGCAATCAGCCCCAGCATTTT. This translates into CASSFGGGESNQPQHF.

The genes are TRBV5-6 and TRBJ1-3; the D is unclear. Per the germline V gene, CDR1 is SGHDT and CDR2 is YYEEEE. V was cut by 0 bases and J by 0 bases, with 10 bases left in between. CDR3 length: 16 residues. The CDR3 DNA sequence: TGTGCCAGCAGCTTGGGAGGACTGAGCTCTGGAAACACCATATATTTT. Translating it yields CASSLGGLSSGNTIYF.

The rearrangement uses TRBV20-1 and TRBJ2-7; 8 bases agree with TRBD2. CDR1 and CDR2 (germline): DFQATT, SNEGSKA (reference sequence). V dropped 3 bases and J dropped 4; count of bases not matched to a gene: 5. The CDR3 contains 13 residues. CDR3: CSASSAGGYEQYF. CDR3 coding DNA: TGCAGTGCTAGTTCGGCGGGGGGATACGAGCAGTACTTC.

V gene TRBV5-1 combines with J gene TRBJ1-4; 12 bases are a match to TRBD1. The CDR3 sequence is 17 residues long. CDR1 and CDR2 from the germline V gene are SGHRS and YFSETQ. V shed 4 bases and J 4 bases; nucleotides not matched to a gene: 8. CDR3 sequence reads: CASSPPGTGGGNEKLFF. The DNA for the CDR3 is TGCGCCAGCAGCCCTCCCGGGACAGGGGGCGGTAATGAAAAACTGTTTTTT.

This CDR3 reads CASRAGRGGSPLHF. The CDR3 coding sequence is TGTGCCAGCAGGGCCGGCAGGGGGGGTTCACCCCTCCACTTT. The rearrangement links TRBV6-4 to TRBJ1-6; 7 bases are a match to TRBD1. V was pared by 6 bases and J by 9 bases, with 8 bases of the junction left unmatched. Germline CDR1 and CDR2: MRHNA and SNTAGT. The CDR3 is 14 amino acids.

J is TRBJ1-2 and V is TRBV18; a possible D gene is TRBD1 (6 bases). Trimming cost V 3 bases and J 0 bases, with 11 bases left between them. Germline V CDR1 and CDR2: KGHSH, LQKENI. The length of the CDR3 is 15 residues. The chain's CDR3 is CASSPGADANYGYTF. As DNA, the CDR3 is TGTGCCAGCTCACCGGGGGCAGACGCTAACTATGGCTACACCTTC. The whole variable domain, remainder taken from reference TRBV18 and TRBJ1-2, is NAGVMQNPRHLVRRRGQEARLRCSPMKGHSHVYWYRQLPEEGLKFMVYLQKENIIDESGMPKERFSAEFPKEGPSILRIQQVVRGDSAAYFCASSPGADANYGYTFGSGTRLTVV.

The rearrangement uses TRBV7-9 and TRBJ2-5, with unresolved D. Germline values: CDR1 SEHNR, CDR2 FQNEAQ (reference sequence). The CDR3 has 13 amino acids. V dropped 5 bases and J dropped 5 bases, with 12 bases sitting between them. The CDR3 is CASSDRSQETQYF. Here the CDR3 DNA reads TGTGCCAGCAGCGATCGTTCGCAGGAGACCCAGTACTTC.

The rearrangement links TRBV7-8 to TRBJ1-2; D gene unclear. Germline V lookup: CDR1 SGHVS, CDR2 FQNEAQ. V gave up 4 bases and J gave up 8 bases, with 17 bases separating them. The CDR3 loop spans 14 amino acids. The CDR3 sequence: CASSSDLRGGGYTF. The CDR3 DNA reads TGTGCCAGCAGCTCGGACCTTCGTGGTGGCGGCTACACCTTC.

The chain uses TRBV7-3 and TRBJ2-5, with 11 nucleotides matching TRBD2. Trimming removed 3 bases from V and 5 bases from J; junction bases left unmatched: 2. This CDR3 is 14 amino acids long. CDR1 SGHTA and CDR2 FQGTGA come from the germline V gene. This chain's CDR3 is CASSLTSGDETQYF. The CDR3 DNA reads as TGTGCCAGCAGCTTGACTAGCGGGGATGAGACCCAGTACTTC.

The chain employs TRBV5-1 and TRBJ1-1; D call uncertain. Trimming removed 3 bases from V and 5 bases from J, with 11 bases in between. CDR3 length: 13 residues. The germline V gene encodes CDR1 SGHRS and CDR2 YFSETQ. The CDR3 DNA follows: TGCGCCAGCAGCTCGACCGTGGGTACTGAAGCTTTCTTT. Protein: CASSSTVGTEAFF. Filled out from reference TRBV5-1 and TRBJ1-1, the complete variable domain reads KAGVTQTPRYLIKTRGQQVTLSCSPISGHRSVSWYQQTPGQGLQFLFEYFSETQRNKGNFPGRFSGRQFSNSRSEMNVSTLELGDSALYLCASSSTVGTEAFFGQGTRLTVV.

This clone was picked up one time. The rearrangement joins TRBV5-1 to TRBJ2-3; no clear D gene. This CDR3 contains 13 residues. Germline CDR1 is SGHRS and CDR2 is YFSETQ. V lost 3 bases, J lost 2 bases, and 7 bases lay in between. The CDR3 loop reads CASSYGNTDTQYF. The CDR3 region has the DNA TGCGCCAGCAGCTACGGAAACACAGATACGCAGTATTTT. Combining the CDR3 with reference TRBV5-1 and TRBJ2-3 gives the whole variable domain KAGVTQTPRYLIKTRGQQVTLSCSPISGHRSVSWYQQTPGQGLQFLFEYFSETQRNKGNFPGRFSGRQFSNSRSEMNVSTLELGDSALYLCASSYGNTDTQYFGPGTRLTVL.

V usage is TRBV19 and J usage is TRBJ2-5; D is unresolved. Germline CDR1 reads LNHDA; CDR2 reads SQIVND (reference sequence). The length of the CDR3 is 12 residues. V was clipped by 4 bases and J by 3 bases, with 6 bases between them. CDR3 in amino acids: CASSKGKETQYF. CDR3 DNA: TGTGCCAGTAGTAAGGGTAAAGAGACCCAGTACTTC.

The chain carries TRBV19 and TRBJ2-1, with 9 bases lining up with TRBD2. The V gene end was trimmed by 6 bases and the J gene end by 6 bases; junction bases not matched to a gene: 6. Germline lookup yields CDR1 LNHDA and CDR2 SQIVND (reference sequence). The CDR3 is made up of 14 amino acids. The CDR3 nucleotides read TGTGCCAGTAGGGGGCGGGGGGGCCGCAATGAGCAGTTCTTC. It translates to CASRGRGGRNEQFF.